This T cell receptor (beta chain) was captured by sequencing in a study of blood T cell repertoires in COVID-19. Looking at the study overall: The origin of the acute and convalescent COVID-19 samples was the United States, Italy and Spain. Sample material is recorded as cDNA or gDNA derived from T cells, B-cell-depleted T cells, or PBMCs.

The CDR3 contains 13 residues. CDR1 MNHEY and CDR2 SVGAGI come from the germline V gene. V was shortened by 5 bases and J by 9 bases, with 16 bases between the two germline ends. The assay was immunoSEQ multiplex PCR, and TCRdb's table has in-frame clones only and misses some. Of roughly 220,000 clones in the sample, 65% to 90% were seen once. The V gene is TRBV6-5, the J gene TRBJ1-1; no clear D gene. The receptor comes from a woman aged 40 to 50 who had recovered from COVID-19. The specimen was peripheral blood. Written as DNA, the CDR3 is TGTGCCAGCAGTCGAACCCACGACAAGAAAGCTTTCTTT. This gives the protein CASSRTHDKKAFF.